The 4 T cell receptor beta chains below all came from one sample that was sequenced in a study of T cells after yellow fever vaccination. TCRdb independently ran MiXCR on the 5' RACE reads; one entry per CDR3 protein. The profile shows a few hundred thousand distinct CDR3 sequences, around 10% of them singletons. This specimen consisted of PBMCs, obtained on the day of the first yellow fever vaccination. The receptor source for this set is a man between 18 and 35 years old who received the YFV17D yellow fever vaccine.

This chain connects TRBV6-1 to TRBJ1-2, with TRBD1 matching 8 bases. Germline lookup yields CDR1 MNHNS and CDR2 SASEGT. J lost 8 bases, V lost 6 bases, and 11 bases had no gene match. The CDR3 runs to 14 residues. The CDR3 region has the DNA TGTGCCAGCAGCAACAAACCGGGACAGGAGGGCTACACCTTC. It specifies CASSNKPGQEGYTF.

This clonotype was found many times. The chain combines TRBV24-1 with TRBJ1-4, with D possibly TRBD1 on 6 matching bases. Germline CDR1 reads KGHDR; CDR2 reads SFDVKD. This CDR3 comprises 13 residues. Trimming cost V 4 bases and J 5 bases, with 7 bases left between them. CDR3 in DNA: TGTGCCACCAGTGACAGGGGAAATGAAAAACTGTTTTTT. It translates to CATSDRGNEKLFF.

CDR3 sequence: CAWSVVHASEQYF. The CDR3 coding sequence is TGTGCCTGGAGTGTAGTGCACGCTAGTGAGCAGTACTTC. The V gene is TRBV30, the J gene TRBJ2-7; no clear D. The V and J ends lost 0 bases and 7 bases respectively, with 13 bases between them. CDR3 length: 13 residues. Germline lookup yields CDR1 GTSNPN and CDR2 SVGIG (reference sequence).

This clonotype has just a few counts. The rearrangement links TRBV21-1 to TRBJ2-7; the D call in the table, TRBD2, was not verified against the DNA. TRBV21-1 is described as a pseudogene. The CDR3 has 17 residues. The CDR3 coding sequence is TGTGCCAGCCCCCGATGGTCCCATCCGCCCCTCTCCTACGAGCAGTACTTC. Its protein is CASPRWSHPPLSYEQYF.